This TCR beta chain was obtained from a study of T cells after posttransplantation cyclophosphamide. The method was immunoSEQ multiplex PCR; TCRdb's version includes in-frame clones alone and lacks a portion of them. The table records about 32,000 clones, about 91% of them present only once. The CDR3 runs to 14 residues. Trimming took 5 bases from V and 2 from J; bases not matched to a gene: 5. In germline, CDR1 is SNHLY, CDR2 FYNNEI. Cells defined as naive were viable CD3+CD4+ or CD3+CD8+ and CCR7+CD45RA+CD45RO-CD95-CD27+CD28+. J is TRBJ2-5 and V is TRBV2, with TRBD1 matching over 7 bases. Sequenced material: naive CD4+ T cells sorted from blood. The receptor was isolated from a man aged 25 to 45 in good health and a related stem cell transplant donor. CDR3 amino acids: CASSFDRAQETQYF. As DNA, the CDR3 is TGTGCCAGCAGTTTTGACAGGGCGCAAGAGACCCAGTACTTC.